The 12 T cell receptor beta chains reported below all come from one sample, sequenced in a study of cytomegalovirus exposure and HLA in healthy donors. PCR involved 60 Vbeta and 13 Jbeta primers. Sequencing was performed with immunoSEQ multiplex PCR; in TCRdb, only in-frame clones are kept and a portion is missing. In total, the table holds roughly 42,000 clones. Sequenced: PBMCs. The receptor set was obtained from a man aged 25 to 40 in good health and CMV-seronegative.

The chain has TRBV5-1 and TRBJ1-5; 7 nucleotides agree with TRBD1. V was pared by 0 bases and J by 5 bases, with 5 bases of the junction left unmatched. There are 15 residues in the CDR3. Germline V gene data show CDR1 as SGHRS and CDR2 as YFSETQ. This CDR3 is CASSLDNRGDQPQHF. The CDR3 DNA sequence: TGCGCCAGCAGCTTGGATAACAGGGGTGATCAGCCCCAGCATTTT.

The V gene is TRBV29-1, the J gene TRBJ2-5; D might be TRBD1 (7 bases). Trimming removed 4 bases from V and 3 bases from J, with 12 bases in between. Germline loops: CDR1 SQVTM, CDR2 ANQGSEA. This CDR3 spans 13 amino acids. For the CDR3, the DNA is TGCAGCGTTGTTGCCAGGGGGGAAGAGACCCAGTACTTC. This codes for CSVVARGEETQYF.

The chain joins TRBV5-6 to TRBJ2-7; D is possibly TRBD1 (5 bases). CDR1 is SGHDT, CDR2 YYEEEE, per germline. The CDR3 covers 14 residues. V was pared by 0 bases and J by 2 bases, with 9 bases between. The CDR3, as DNA: TGTGCCAGCAGCTTGGCCGGCAGGGCCTACGAGCAGTACTTC. Protein: CASSLAGRAYEQYF.

This sequence joins TRBV5-1 and TRBJ2-7; TRBD2 matches 12 bases. This CDR3 region has 16 residues. Germline V CDR1 and CDR2: SGHRS, YFSETQ. V trimming: 2 bases; J trimming: 4 bases; junction bases outside the gene matches: 7. The CDR3: CASSFAVTSGRYEQYF. The CDR3 DNA is TGCGCCAGCAGCTTCGCAGTAACTAGCGGGAGGTACGAGCAGTACTTC.

The chain couples TRBV29-1 to TRBJ1-1, with D possibly matching TRBD1 (5 bases). The CDR3 contains 13 residues. V dropped 2 bases and J dropped 3 bases, with 10 bases sitting between them. Per germline, CDR1 SQVTM and CDR2 ANQGSEA. This CDR3 is CSVERQGDTEAFF. CDR3 sequence (DNA): TGCAGCGTTGAAAGGCAGGGCGACACTGAAGCTTTCTTT.

The chain couples TRBV4-2 to TRBJ2-3; 14 positions match TRBD2. Per the germline V gene, CDR1 is LGHNA and CDR2 is YNFKEQ. The V gene end was trimmed by 5 bases and the J gene end by 4 bases; junction bases not matched to a gene: 5. The CDR3 runs 16 residues. The CDR3 protein is CASSSGLAGAADTQYF. The CDR3 region has the DNA TGTGCCAGCAGCTCGGGACTAGCGGGAGCCGCAGATACGCAGTATTTT.

The CDR3 here is CSVEEGAWARKKLFF. The CDR3 DNA reads TGCAGCGTTGAAGAGGGGGCATGGGCGCGAAAAAAACTGTTTTTT. The chain couples TRBV29-1 to TRBJ1-4, with a possible D match to TRBD1 (6 bases). Deletions cut 0 bases from V and 9 bases from J, with 17 bases between. CDR1 is SQVTM and CDR2 is ANQGSEA in the germline V gene. The CDR3 extends over 15 amino acids.

This chain connects TRBV5-6 to TRBJ1-2; 11 bases map to TRBD1. Germline CDR1 SGHDT, CDR2 YYEEEE. The CDR3 spans 14 residues. The J segment lost 8 bases and the V segment lost 0 bases, leaving 3 bases of the junction unmatched. Here the CDR3 reads CASSLGTGGEGYTF. In DNA, the CDR3 is TGTGCCAGCAGCTTGGGGACAGGGGGCGAGGGCTACACCTTC.

The V and J genes are TRBV5-1 and TRBJ2-3, with TRBD2 matching over 7 bases. J was trimmed by 4 bases and V by 0 bases; bases with no gene match: 2. CDR1 and CDR2 from the germline V gene are SGHRS and YFSETQ. The CDR3 consists of 14 residues. For the CDR3, the DNA is TGCGCCAGCAGCTTGGCTGGGGGGGCAGATACGCAGTATTTT. Protein sequence: CASSLAGGADTQYF.

The chain joins TRBV30 to TRBJ2-1; possibly TRBD2 for D (6 bases). CDR1 is GTSNPN and CDR2 is SVGIG in the germline V gene (reference sequence). V was cut by 4 bases and J by 10 bases, with 17 bases left in between. This CDR3 spans 13 amino acids. DNA for the CDR3: TGTGCCTGGACCTCGCTAGCCGCGGGAGAGCAGTTCTTC. Its protein product is CAWTSLAAGEQFF. Full variable domain (outside the CDR3, taken from reference TRBV30 and TRBJ2-1): SQTIHQWPATLVQPVGSPLSLECTVEGTSNPNLYWYRQAAGRGLQLLFYSVGIGQISSEVPQNLSASRPQDRQFILSSKKLLLSDSGFYLCAWTSLAAGEQFFGPGTRLTVL.

The rearrangement uses TRBV4-2 and TRBJ2-5; TRBD2 matches at 9 bases. Germline trimming cut 0 bases from V and 5 bases from J; bases unmatched to any gene: 13. The V gene's germline CDR1 is LGHNA and CDR2 YNFKEQ. The CDR3 has 18 amino acids. In nucleotides, the CDR3 is TGTGCCAGCAGCCAAGAGGCTAGCGGGGCCCCATGGAGTGAGACCCAGTACTTC. Translating it yields CASSQEASGAPWSETQYF.

This chain connects TRBV6-6 to TRBJ1-1; no clear D gene. Germline V CDR1 and CDR2: MNHNY, SVGAGI (reference sequence). V gave up 4 bases and J gave up 0 bases, with 6 bases separating them. CDR3 size: 13 residues. Here the CDR3 reads CASSSPVNTEAFF. Written as DNA, the CDR3 is TGTGCCAGCAGTTCCCCAGTGAACACTGAAGCTTTCTTT.